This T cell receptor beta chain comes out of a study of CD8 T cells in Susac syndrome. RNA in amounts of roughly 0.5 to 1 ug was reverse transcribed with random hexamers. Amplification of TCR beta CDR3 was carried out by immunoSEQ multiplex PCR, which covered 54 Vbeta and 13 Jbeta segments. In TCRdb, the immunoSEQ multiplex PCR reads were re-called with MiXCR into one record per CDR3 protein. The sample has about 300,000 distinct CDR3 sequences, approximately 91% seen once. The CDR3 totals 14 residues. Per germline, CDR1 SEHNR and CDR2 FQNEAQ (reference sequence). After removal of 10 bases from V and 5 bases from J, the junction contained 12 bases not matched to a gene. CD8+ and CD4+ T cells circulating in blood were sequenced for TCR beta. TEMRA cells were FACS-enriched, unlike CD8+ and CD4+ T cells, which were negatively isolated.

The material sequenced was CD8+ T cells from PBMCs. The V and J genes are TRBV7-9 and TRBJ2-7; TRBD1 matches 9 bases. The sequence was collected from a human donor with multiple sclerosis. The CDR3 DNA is TGTGCCACGAAACCCACGGGACAGGGTCACGAGCAGTACTTC. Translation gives CATKPTGQGHEQYF.